These 18 T cell receptor beta chains were sequenced from one sample in a study of identical twins. In TCRdb, the 5' RACE reads were re-called with MiXCR into one record per CDR3 protein. The table lists around 670,000 distinct CDR3 sequences, approximately 6.1% of them singletons. Source material: naive T cells sorted from blood. These receptors were collected from a man aged 18 to 35 in good health.

This clonotype was found many times. The chain employs TRBV5-6 and TRBJ2-2, with 10 bases that match TRBD2. Germline V gives CDR1 SGHDT, CDR2 YYEEEE. V was pared by 1 base and J by 0 bases, with 6 bases of the junction left unmatched. The CDR3 consists of 18 residues. For the CDR3, the DNA is TGTGCCAGCAGCTTGATCATTGGACTAGCGGCGAACACCGGGGAGCTGTTTTTT. It encodes CASSLIIGLAANTGELFF. Supplemented by reference TRBV5-6 and TRBJ2-2, the full variable domain reads DAGVTQSPTHLIKTRGQQVTLRCSPKSGHDTVSWYQQALGQGPQFIFQYYEEEERQRGNFPDRFSGHQFPNYSSELNVNALLLGDSALYLCASSLIIGLAANTGELFFGEGSRLTVL.

CDR3 residues: CASSLRQGGEGQPQHF. The DNA of the CDR3 is TGTGCCAGTAGTCTCCGACAGGGGGGTGAAGGACAGCCCCAGCATTTT. The rearrangement joins TRBV19 to TRBJ1-5; TRBD1 matches 9 bases. Germline-derived CDR1 and CDR2 are LNHDA and SQIVND (reference sequence). Trimming removed 5 bases from V and 7 bases from J; junction bases left unmatched: 12. The CDR3 extends over 16 amino acids.

The chain joins TRBV7-8 to TRBJ2-3, with 15 bases fitting TRBD2. The CDR3 covers 16 residues. J gave up 5 bases and V 5 bases, and 5 bases lay outside the gene matches. The V gene's germline CDR1 is SGHVS and CDR2 FQNEAQ. DNA for the CDR3: TGTGCCAGCAGCACGGGACTAGCGGGAGGCTTAGATACGCAGTATTTT. Its translation is CASSTGLAGGLDTQYF.

This clonotype was seen at least ten times. This chain uses TRBV29-1 with TRBJ2-7; D might be TRBD1 (5 bases). V dropped 4 bases and J dropped 2 bases, with 15 bases sitting between them. The CDR3 length is 14 residues. Germline V gene lookup returns CDR1 SQVTM and CDR2 ANQGSEA. The CDR3 bases are TGCAGCGTTGTGGGTACAGGACCTCCCTACGAGCAGTACTTC. It yields the protein CSVVGTGPPYEQYF.

This clonotype was detected a few times. This chain uses TRBV4-2 with TRBJ2-7; D call uncertain. Germline V gives CDR1 LGHNA, CDR2 YNFKEQ. V was trimmed by 0 bases and J by 2 bases, leaving 8 bases between them. CDR3 length: 14 residues. The CDR3: CASSQEGRAYEQYF. CDR3 coding DNA: TGTGCCAGCAGCCAAGAGGGAAGGGCCTACGAGCAGTACTTC.

This clonotype appeared many times. The CDR3 spells CSAPFERWETQYF. The CDR3, as DNA: TGCAGTGCGCCTTTCGAGCGGTGGGAGACCCAGTACTTC. The chain carries TRBV20-1 and TRBJ2-5; possible D gene TRBD2, 5 bases. CDR1 is DFQATT and CDR2 is SNEGSKA in the germline V gene (reference sequence). The CDR3 is 13 amino acids. V shed 6 bases and J shed 5 bases, with 16 bases lying between them.

This clonotype was seen more than once but under ten times. V and J are TRBV5-1 and TRBJ2-2; D is ambiguous. CDR1 is SGHRS, CDR2 YFSETQ, per germline. The germline V and J ends were trimmed by 4 bases and 6 bases, with 19 bases remaining between them. CDR3 length: 16 residues. The CDR3 region has the DNA TGCGCCAGCAGCCGTCTCTCGTCGCCTGGGGCCGGGGAGCTGTTTTTT. Protein product: CASSRLSSPGAGELFF.

The gene calls are TRBV6-5 and TRBJ2-1; D unresolved. Per the germline V gene, CDR1 is MNHEY and CDR2 is SVGAGI. V was pared by 4 bases and J by 3 bases, with 16 bases between. The CDR3 is made up of 16 amino acids. The CDR3 nucleotides are TGTGCCAGCAGTTGGAAACGGCCGGCTATCTACAATGAGCAGTTCTTC. Protein product: CASSWKRPAIYNEQFF.

This clonotype has a handful of counts. V is TRBV5-4 and J is TRBJ2-1; 11 bases are shared with TRBD2. This CDR3 spans 13 amino acids. CDR1 is SGHNT, CDR2 YYREEE, per germline (reference sequence). Trimming removed 5 bases from V and 8 bases from J; junction bases left unmatched: 3. The CDR3 loop is CASRYSGRDEQFF. The CDR3 DNA is TGTGCCAGCAGATATAGCGGGAGGGATGAGCAGTTCTTC.

The table lists this clonotype with a few counts. This chain uses TRBV10-3 with TRBJ1-1; 9 bases match TRBD1. After removal of 7 bases from V and 0 bases from J, the junction contained 9 bases not matched to a gene. The CDR3 sequence is 16 residues long. Germline V gives CDR1 ENHRY, CDR2 SYGVKD. The DNA for the CDR3 is TGTGCCATCACCTCGGGACAGGGAAACTTGAACACTGAAGCTTTCTTT. It specifies CAITSGQGNLNTEAFF.

This clonotype was seen only a few times. CDR3 protein: CASSLTGTEYNEQFF. CDR3 coding DNA: TGTGCCAGCAGCTTAACCGGGACAGAGTACAATGAGCAGTTCTTC. This chain connects TRBV7-2 to TRBJ2-1, with TRBD1 matching over 7 bases. The germline CDR1 and CDR2 sequences are SGHTA and FQGNSA. CDR3 length equals 15 residues. Trimming at V came to 2 bases and at J to 4 bases, leaving 5 bases not matched to a gene. The variable domain in full, with the rest retrieved from reference TRBV7-2 and TRBJ2-1, is GAGVSQSPSNKVTEKGKDVELRCDPISGHTALYWYRQSLGQGLEFLIYFQGNSAPDKSGLPSDRFSAERTGGSVSTLTIQRTQQEDSAVYLCASSLTGTEYNEQFFGPGTRLTVL.

This clonotype was seen ten or more times. The genes are TRBV6-1 and TRBJ1-4, with D maybe TRBD1 (6 bases). The CDR3 runs to 14 residues. From germline, CDR1 is MNHNS and CDR2 SASEGT. With 5 bases removed from V and 3 bases from J, the gap between germline ends came to 10 bases. CDR3: CASSTGLANEKLFF. For the CDR3, the DNA is TGTGCCAGCAGTACAGGGCTGGCTAATGAAAAACTGTTTTTT.

Concerning this clonotype itself: Being one base from a much bigger clone, this may be a read error. The V call is TRBV6-2 or TRBV6-3, the J call TRBJ2-7; the D gene is possibly TRBD2 (6 bases). Germline V lookup: CDR1 MNHEY, CDR2 SVGEGT. The CDR3 spans 13 residues. Trimming took off 2 bases at V and 6 bases at J, with 11 bases between the two ends. The CDR3 DNA sequence: TGTGCCAGCAGTTACGGGGGGTTCGGCGAGCAGTACTTC. Protein sequence: CASSYGGFGEQYF.

This clonotype was observed many times. The CDR3 region has the DNA TGCGCCAGCAGCTTGGCGGGAGTGGGTAATGAGCAGTTCTTC. This encodes CASSLAGVGNEQFF. The chain has TRBV5-1 and TRBJ2-1; perhaps TRBD2 as D (6 bases). The V and J ends lost 0 bases and 7 bases respectively, with 11 bases between them. CDR1 is SGHRS, CDR2 YFSETQ, per germline. The CDR3 is 14 residues long.

This clonotype was seen a few times. The chain combines TRBV12-3 or TRBV12-4 with TRBJ1-5, with D unresolved. The CDR3 runs to 14 residues. Trimming left V 3 bases short and J 4 bases short, with 10 bases between. In nucleotides, the CDR3 is TGTGCCAGCAGTTTTCGACACCTAAATCAGCCCCAGCATTTT. This sequence encodes CASSFRHLNQPQHF.

This rearrangement joins TRBV27 to TRBJ1-6; 7 positions match TRBD1. CDR1 is MNHEY and CDR2 is SMNVEV in the germline V gene (reference sequence). Trimming removed 5 bases from V and 9 bases from J; junction bases left unmatched: 10. The CDR3 spans 15 residues. The CDR3 here is CASSPGVQGRSPLHF. As DNA, the CDR3 is TGTGCCAGCAGTCCCGGTGTACAGGGGCGTTCACCCCTCCACTTT.

The chain uses TRBV13 and TRBJ2-3, with TRBD2 identical over 8 bases. CDR3 size: 16 residues. The germline V gene has CDR1 PRHDT and CDR2 FYEKMQ (reference sequence). J gave up 6 bases and V 2 bases, and 10 bases lay outside the gene matches. The CDR3 region has the DNA TGTGCCAGCAGCTTAATTGGTACTAGCGGTACGGATACGCAGTATTTT. This codes for CASSLIGTSGTDTQYF.

V and J are TRBV7-9 and TRBJ2-7, with D perhaps TRBD1 or TRBD2 (5 bases each). Trimming left V 4 bases short and J 0 bases short, with 13 bases between. Germline V gene lookup returns CDR1 SEHNR and CDR2 FQNEAQ (reference sequence). The CDR3 is 15 residues long. Here the CDR3 DNA reads TGTGCCAGCAGCTCAGGGACCCTGGTCTCCTACGAGCAGTACGTC. Protein: CASSSGTLVSYEQYV.